Below are 5 T cell receptor beta chains sequenced from a single sample in a study of response to subunit inactivated influenza vaccine. One entry per CDR3 protein results from TCRdb running MiXCR on the RT-PCR reads. Of hundreds of thousands of distinct CDR3 sequences in the sample, approximately 14% were seen once. Sequenced material: PBMCs from blood, taken 11 to 12 days after vaccination. The receptors stem from a man over 45 who received an inactivated influenza vaccine.

This clonotype was detected a few times. The gene calls are TRBV4-3 and TRBJ1-3; TRBD1 is a possible D gene (5 bases). V dropped 0 bases and J dropped 3 bases, with 9 bases sitting between them. The CDR3 has 15 amino acids. Germline values: CDR1 LGHNA, CDR2 YSLEER. The CDR3 reads CASSQDSRGGNTIYF. DNA of the CDR3: TGCGCCAGCAGCCAAGATTCGAGGGGTGGAAACACCATATATTTT.

This clonotype was counted many times. The rearrangement uses TRBV4-3 and TRBJ1-1; unclear D gene. The CDR3 is made up of 14 amino acids. Germline CDR1 LGHNA, CDR2 YSLEER. V shed 0 bases and J shed 4 bases, with 9 bases lying between them. CDR3 region: CASSQDSAGTEAFF. In DNA, the CDR3 is TGCGCCAGCAGCCAAGACTCGGCGGGCACTGAAGCTTTCTTT.

The chain uses TRBV20-1 and TRBJ2-3; 14 bases are shared with TRBD2. After removal of 1 base from V and 7 bases from J, the junction contained 7 bases not matched to a gene. The CDR3 totals 16 residues. The germline V gene encodes CDR1 DFQATT and CDR2 SNEGSKA (reference sequence). The CDR3 sequence: CSARGGLAGGLNTQYF. The CDR3 DNA reads as TGCAGTGCTAGAGGAGGACTAGCGGGGGGCCTCAATACGCAGTATTTT.

This clonotype was observed a few times. DNA of the CDR3: TGTGCCTGGAGTCGGGGCCCTATTTGGGGCTACACCTTC. Its protein product is CAWSRGPIWGYTF. The V gene is TRBV30, the J gene TRBJ1-2; D is perhaps TRBD1 (5 bases). The CDR3 consists of 13 residues. Deletions cut 2 bases from V and 8 bases from J, with 15 bases between. Germline CDR1 reads GTSNPN; CDR2 reads SVGIG (reference sequence).

A few counts support this clonotype. This sequence joins TRBV5-1 and TRBJ2-7, with TRBD2 identical over 13 bases. Germline CDR1 reads SGHRS; CDR2 reads YFSETQ. CDR3 length: 18 amino acids. J gave up 0 bases and V 0 bases, and 6 bases lay outside the gene matches. CDR3 in amino acids: CASSLGSGLAGASYEQYF. In DNA, the CDR3 is TGCGCCAGCAGCTTGGGATCCGGACTAGCGGGGGCCTCCTACGAGCAGTACTTC.